The clone carrying this TCR beta chain was counted a few times. This CDR3 is built from 16 residues. V was trimmed by 0 bases and J by 3 bases, leaving 14 bases between them. Germline values: CDR1 SEHNR, CDR2 FQNEAQ (reference sequence). Construction of the TCRbeta library involved unique molecular identifiers. TCRdb analysed the PCR reads with MiXCR anew, one entry per CDR3 protein. The data contain 360,000 or so distinct CDR3 sequences, roughly 21% of them singletons. This record comes from a study of T-cell reconstitution after alpha-beta-depleted transplantation in children. The chain has TRBV7-9 and TRBJ1-1; D perhaps matches TRBD1 (5 bases). The sequence derives from a human donor who donated a stem cell graft to a child with acute myeloid leukemia. The input for sequencing was PBMCs from the stem cell graft donor, taken from the stem cell graft. The CDR3 coding sequence is TGTGCCAGCAGCTTAGCCAGGGCCGTCAGGGACACTGAAGCTTTCTTT. Translation: CASSLARAVRDTEAFF.